A selection of T cell receptor beta chains follows, all from one sample in a study of immune cell composition in non-small cell lung cancer. The table came from immunoSEQ multiplex PCR; TCRdb's copy has only in-frame clones and leaves some out. The sample has about 7,600 clones; around 82% are singletons. Sequencing was done on a sample of lung tumor tissue. These receptors were obtained from a human donor with non-small cell lung cancer. The conserved cysteine and the conserved F or W are not part of the CDR3 here. The D gene is left open where the match is weak.

V,D,CDR3
TRBV6-5,NA,ASSFRDNEKLF
TRBV4-1,NA,ASSPETSGGYEKLF
TRBV7-2,NA,ASSLRGRSNQPQH
TRBV7-9,TRBD2,ASSASGTSGGYNEQF
TRBV28,TRBD1,ASTDREDYGYT
TRBV7-2,NA,ASSLGRDGYT
TRBV6-5,NA,ASRRVISGNTIY
TRBV13,NA,ASSLRAGLYGYT
TRBV11-2,NA,ASSIGLHNEQF
TRBV7-9,NA,ASSPQDTQY
TRBV6-1,NA,ASSDAGGFSPLH
TRBV7-9,NA,ASSLSGRDTEAF
TRBV19,NA,ASSMGSGSYGYT
TRBV11-3,TRBD2,ASSSSSGGLYEQY
TRBV11-2,NA,ASSRGQTGANVLT